This TCR beta chain appears in the sequencing data of a study of T cells expressing NK-cell markers. UMIs accompanied the 5'RACE template switching by which TCR beta cDNA was made. TCRdb reprocessed the 5' RACE reads and reports one entry per CDR3 protein, with no DNA. The sample is made up of approximately 380,000 distinct CDR3 sequences, and the top ten hold 4% to 6.5% of it. The clonotype originates from a man aged 18 to 69 in good health. Sequences were obtained from blood T cells: a sorted CD56 or NKG2C T cell subset, CD4+ or CD8+ T cells, or bulk PBMC T cells (not recorded which).

The CDR3 sequence: CASSIGTATYEQYF. V gene TRBV7-9 combines with J gene TRBJ2-7; TCRdb proposes TRBD1, but this gene call is untestable without DNA. The CDR3 extends over 14 amino acids. Germline V gene data show CDR1 as SEHNR and CDR2 as FQNEAQ (reference sequence). Complete variable domain (other parts from reference TRBV7-9 and TRBJ2-7): DTGVSQNPRHKITKRGQNVTFRCDPISEHNRLYWYRQTLGQGPEFLTYFQNEAQLEKSRLLSDRFSAERPKGSFSTLEIQRTEQGDSAMYLCASSIGTATYEQYFGPGTRLTVT.